One T cell receptor beta chain is described in this entry. Which antigen it targets is not known. Base qualities are missing; no much larger clone stands one base away. The V and J ends are trimmed by 0 bases and 1 base, leaving 12 bases between them. From cysteine to phenylalanine, the CDR3 is 16 amino acids long. Only the CDR3 portion is preserved as DNA: 48 bases, with reading frame beginning at the first base. The germline V gene (reference sequence) provides CDR1 SEHNR and CDR2 FQNEAQ. These data belong to a study of blood T cell repertoires in COVID-19 (dated by TCRdb to 2019 to 2021). Regarding the research as a whole: Collaborator samples came from the United States, Italy and Spain and covered acute and convalescent phases of COVID-19. The prospective study material was composed of cDNA or gDNA derived from T cells, B-cell-depleted T cells, or PBMCs. Subjects who had been exposed to COVID-19, were actively infected with it, or had recovered from it provided the deeply sampled blood TCRbeta repertoires that made up the dataset. A freely available public database, intended as a resource for researchers studying the immune response to SARS-CoV-2, is where the repertoires were released. Samples came from the ongoing ImmuneRACE study (first 160 participants) plus 1,254 subjects from 6 global collaborators. The sample metadata nearly always contained a de-identified subject ID, COVID-19 status, age in years and sex. Where HLA class I and class II types were available, the types were taken from metadata supplied by the sample provider, not from assay-based typing.

On the study overall, not on this receptor specifically: How much clinical and demographic metadata was included differed by source and by participant, and the metadata was provided uncurated.

Each collaborating institution followed its own protocols to collect whole blood in K2EDTA tubes. For TCRbeta analysis, collaborator samples were shipped as frozen whole blood, as isolated PBMCs, or as DNA extracted from either sample type. TCRbeta CDR3 regions were amplified from genomic DNA using the immunoSEQ Assay, a bias-controlled multiplex PCR. Turning to the authors' computational methods: Nucleated cell counts per sample were estimated from amplification of reference gene primers within the assay. Sequence reads were collapsed and filtered to measure the absolute abundance of every unique TCRbeta CDR3 rearrangement. For each sample, productive Simpson clonality was calculated by taking the square root of Simpson's diversity index across productive rearrangements. This immuneACCESS table, as held by TCRdb, lists in-frame sequences with V and J called but not all clones. Of the missing ones, under half trace to an unresolved V gene in checked studies; the others have no known cause. The D gene and trimming were derived from the DNA, and the V and J assignments and clone size from that table. The sample data list around 140,000 clones, and 88% of these were observed just once. Of the sample, about 9.4% is held by the ten largest clones.

The sequence joins TRBV7-9 to TRBJ1-1, with TRBD1 perhaps the D gene, on 5 matching bases. This TCR derives from a man in his forties or fifties with acute or convalescent COVID-19. Specimen: peripheral blood. The encoded CDR3 is CASSLARGGENTEAFF. The DNA sequence is TGTGCCAGCAGCTTAGCAAGGGGCGGGGAGAACACTGAAGCTTTCTTT.